What follows are 8 T cell receptor beta chains derived from one specimen sequenced in a study of cytomegalovirus exposure and HLA in healthy donors. PCR used 60 Vbeta primers and 13 Jbeta primers. TCRdb's table, derived via immunoSEQ multiplex PCR, lists solely in-frame clones and lacks some. The sample records 100,000 or so clones, 77% being singletons. Sequenced: PBMCs. These receptors all stem from a man aged 40-49 years in good health and CMV-seropositive.

The chain recombines TRBV15 with TRBJ1-4; 7 positions match TRBD1. After removal of 8 bases from V and 3 bases from J, the junction contained 9 bases not matched to a gene. Germline V lookup: CDR1 LNHNV, CDR2 YYDKDF (reference sequence). This CDR3 comprises 15 residues. Here the CDR3 DNA reads TGTGCCACCGATCAGACAGGGAGTTCTAATGAAAAACTGTTTTTT. Its protein is CATDQTGSSNEKLFF.

The CDR3 DNA follows: TGTGCCAGCAGCCCGAACCCACGACTAGCCGAACAAGAGACCCAGTACTTC. This encodes CASSPNPRLAEQETQYF. V is TRBV28 and J is TRBJ2-5; 7 bases agree with TRBD2. After removal of 6 bases from V and 2 bases from J, the junction contained 15 bases not matched to a gene. Germline-derived CDR1 and CDR2 are MDHEN and SYDVKM. CDR3 length equals 17 residues.

This clone was seen a few times. The chain is built from TRBV4-1 and TRBJ1-1; D gene ambiguous. Trimming removed 4 bases from V and 3 bases from J, with 9 bases in between. This CDR3 has 13 residues. The germline V gene has CDR1 MGHRA and CDR2 YSYEKL. CDR3 in amino acids: CASSPISYTEAFF. CDR3 bases: TGCGCCAGCAGCCCCATCAGTTACACTGAAGCTTTCTTT.

The chain carries TRBV11-2 and TRBJ2-2; 13 nucleotides agree with TRBD2. Germline V gene data show CDR1 as SGHAT and CDR2 as FQNNGV. This CDR3 is 17 amino acids long. J was trimmed by 4 bases and V by 4 bases; bases with no gene match: 6. For the CDR3, the DNA is TGTGCCAGCAGCTCAAGGACTAGCGGGGGACCCACCGGGGAGCTGTTTTTT. Encoded protein: CASSSRTSGGPTGELFF.

In its sample, this clone ranks as medium-sized. V usage is TRBV6-6 and J usage is TRBJ1-5; perhaps TRBD1 as D (5 bases). Trimming took off 5 bases at V and 4 bases at J, with 9 bases between the two ends. Germline V CDR1 and CDR2: MNHNY, SVGAGI (reference sequence). The CDR3 runs to 13 residues. CDR3 coding DNA: TGTGCCAGCAGTCCTACAGGAAATCAGCCCCAGCATTTT. It is translated as CASSPTGNQPQHF.

The chain recombines TRBV2 with TRBJ2-5; D remains unclear. The CDR3 loop spans 13 amino acids. Trimming removed 7 bases from V and 1 base from J, with 10 bases in between. Germline V CDR1 and CDR2: SNHLY, FYNNEI. The CDR3 bases are TGTGCCAGCACACTAATGCCCCAAGAGACCCAGTACTTC. This translates into CASTLMPQETQYF.

The V gene is TRBV12-5, the J gene TRBJ2-4; D may be TRBD2 (6 bases). The germline CDR1 and CDR2 sequences are LGHNT and FRNRAP. There are 14 residues in the CDR3. The germline V and J ends were trimmed by 5 bases and 4 bases, with 12 bases remaining between them. The CDR3 sequence is CASGQEEGKNIQYF. CDR3 nucleotides: TGTGCTAGTGGTCAAGAGGAGGGAAAAAACATTCAGTACTTC.

The chain couples TRBV11-2 to TRBJ2-7, with D perhaps matching TRBD2 (5 bases). Per germline, CDR1 SGHAT and CDR2 FQNNGV. V was trimmed by 1 base and J by 2 bases, leaving 9 bases between them. The CDR3 is 14 amino acids. The CDR3 here is CASSLGAGTYEQYF. Here the CDR3 DNA reads TGTGCCAGCAGCTTAGGGGCGGGCACCTACGAGCAGTACTTC.